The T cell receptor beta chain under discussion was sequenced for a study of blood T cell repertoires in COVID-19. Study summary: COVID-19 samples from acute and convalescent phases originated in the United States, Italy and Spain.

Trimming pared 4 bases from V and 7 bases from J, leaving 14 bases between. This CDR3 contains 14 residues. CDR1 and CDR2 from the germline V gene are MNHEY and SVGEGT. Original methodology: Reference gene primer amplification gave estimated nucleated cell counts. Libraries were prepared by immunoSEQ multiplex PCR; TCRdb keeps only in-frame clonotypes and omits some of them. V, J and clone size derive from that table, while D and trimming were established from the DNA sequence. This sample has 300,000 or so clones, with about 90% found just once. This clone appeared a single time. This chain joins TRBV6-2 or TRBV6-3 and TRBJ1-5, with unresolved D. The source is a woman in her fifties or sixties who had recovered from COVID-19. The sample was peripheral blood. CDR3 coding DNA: TGTGCCAGCAGTTTTCTCATTTCGGTGCAGCCCCAGCATTTT. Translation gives CASSFLISVQPQHF.